These T cell receptor beta chains were read from a single sample in a study of blood T cell repertoires in COVID-19. Sequencing used immunoSEQ multiplex PCR; TCRdb keeps in-frame clones, though not all of them. Among fewer than 250,000 clones listed, 86% were seen once. The sample comprised peripheral blood. All receptors derive from a woman aged 80 or older with COVID-19, enrolled during active disease. CDR3s leave out the opening cysteine and the closing phenylalanine or tryptophan. Fields, in order: V gene, J gene, clone size, CDR3 protein. Where a row states a size, it is once, few, many or the class of an expanded clone; other rows omit it.

v_call: TRBV6-5
j_call: TRBJ2-5
clone_size: .
cdr3_aa: ASSSRLAEETQY

v_call: TRBV14
j_call: TRBJ2-5
clone_size: .
cdr3_aa: ASSLSLANLGTQY

v_call: TRBV29-1
j_call: TRBJ2-5
clone_size: .
cdr3_aa: SFGRGETQY

v_call: TRBV6-6
j_call: TRBJ1-6
clone_size: .
cdr3_aa: ASRSGTGSLSSPLH

v_call: TRBV7-3
j_call: TRBJ2-3
clone_size: .
cdr3_aa: ASTSGGATDTQY

v_call: TRBV6-5
j_call: TRBJ2-5
clone_size: .
cdr3_aa: ASTEQGAGETQY

v_call: TRBV9
j_call: TRBJ2-1
clone_size: .
cdr3_aa: ASKDPGLAKAGDEQF

v_call: TRBV5-1
j_call: TRBJ1-3
clone_size: .
cdr3_aa: ASSTGQASGNTIY

v_call: TRBV2
j_call: TRBJ1-3
clone_size: .
cdr3_aa: ASSGLAGFTGNTIY

v_call: TRBV19
j_call: TRBJ2-3
clone_size: .
cdr3_aa: ASSQGYRGGRDTQY

v_call: TRBV19
j_call: TRBJ1-4
clone_size: once
cdr3_aa: ASRTKTGTTTNEKLF

v_call: TRBV6-5
j_call: TRBJ1-4
clone_size: .
cdr3_aa: ASSMQTNEKLF

v_call: TRBV7-9
j_call: TRBJ1-2
clone_size: .
cdr3_aa: ASSFDSQGEGYT

v_call: TRBV5-1
j_call: TRBJ2-7
clone_size: .
cdr3_aa: ASATGTGTSYEQY

v_call: TRBV5-1
j_call: TRBJ2-2
clone_size: once
cdr3_aa: ASSLGVGGDTGELF

v_call: TRBV14
j_call: TRBJ2-3
clone_size: once
cdr3_aa: ASSQGQFAGDTQY

v_call: TRBV3-1/TRBV3-2
j_call: TRBJ2-5
clone_size: .
cdr3_aa: ASSLSTSRETQY

v_call: TRBV6-5
j_call: TRBJ2-1
clone_size: .
cdr3_aa: ASSYDGQALYNEQF

v_call: TRBV7-6
j_call: TRBJ2-5
clone_size: .
cdr3_aa: ASSRNQGTQETQY

v_call: TRBV3-1/TRBV3-2
j_call: TRBJ1-4
clone_size: .
cdr3_aa: ASGESVTNEKLF

v_call: TRBV27
j_call: TRBJ2-3
clone_size: .
cdr3_aa: ATGTSGGKGQY

v_call: TRBV21-1
j_call: TRBJ2-5
clone_size: .
cdr3_aa: ASSKAGTGEGAETQY

v_call: TRBV14
j_call: TRBJ1-1
clone_size: .
cdr3_aa: ASSQAVWDRRGTEAF

v_call: TRBV7-9
j_call: TRBJ1-5
clone_size: once
cdr3_aa: ASSLAGTGDQPQH

v_call: TRBV7-8
j_call: TRBJ2-2
clone_size: .
cdr3_aa: ASSSGQGTTGELF

v_call: TRBV5-1
j_call: TRBJ1-2
clone_size: .
cdr3_aa: ASSLDPWGADGYT

v_call: TRBV3-1/TRBV3-2
j_call: TRBJ2-3
clone_size: .
cdr3_aa: ASSYRGPTDTQY

v_call: TRBV4-1
j_call: TRBJ1-1
clone_size: .
cdr3_aa: ASSQERDTEAF

v_call: TRBV24-1
j_call: TRBJ2-3
clone_size: .
cdr3_aa: ATSMTGTGDTDTQY

v_call: TRBV30
j_call: TRBJ1-5
clone_size: few
cdr3_aa: AWSVGGGQPQH

v_call: TRBV9
j_call: TRBJ1-4
clone_size: .
cdr3_aa: ASSRGRGANEKLF

v_call: TRBV24-1
j_call: TRBJ2-1
clone_size: .
cdr3_aa: ATSDLATDRGQYNEQF

v_call: TRBV29-1
j_call: TRBJ1-2
clone_size: once
cdr3_aa: SAGSAYGYT

v_call: TRBV7-9
j_call: TRBJ2-3
clone_size: .
cdr3_aa: ASSPGLAGVTDTQY

v_call: TRBV27
j_call: TRBJ1-4
clone_size: few
cdr3_aa: ASSLSGFNGRGANEKLF

v_call: TRBV29-1
j_call: TRBJ2-1
clone_size: .
cdr3_aa: SVGGRSSYNEQF

v_call: TRBV9
j_call: TRBJ1-1
clone_size: .
cdr3_aa: ASSVVSGAVG

v_call: TRBV4-1
j_call: TRBJ1-2
clone_size: .
cdr3_aa: ASSQDLNGDRGSYGYT

v_call: TRBV3-1/TRBV3-2
j_call: TRBJ1-3
clone_size: .
cdr3_aa: ASSQAIHSGNTIY

v_call: TRBV5-1
j_call: TRBJ2-5
clone_size: .
cdr3_aa: ASSLSGQGRETQY

v_call: TRBV4-1
j_call: TRBJ2-3
clone_size: .
cdr3_aa: ASSQRTGSTDTQY